The rows below give T cell receptor beta chains drawn from one sample of a study of radiotherapy plus CTLA-4 blockade in lung cancer. Data came from immunoSEQ multiplex PCR; TCRdb stores just in-frame clones and leaves some out. The sample yields approximately 70,000 clones, around 69% seen once. The starting material was peripheral blood, obtained from a patient treated with radiotherapy plus ipilimumab. These receptors originate from a human donor with non-small cell lung cancer whose response to radiotherapy plus ipilimumab could not be evaluated. Some clones in this sample may be carry-over from other donors' samples. The CDR3 runs from the conserved cysteine through the conserved F or W. The order of the fields is J gene, D gene, V gene, clone size, CDR3 DNA, CDR3 protein. D genes are given only for firm matches. Only part of the rows carry a size: once, few, many, or a class if the clone is expanded.

j_gene: TRBJ2-7; d_gene: TRBD2; v_gene: TRBV7-2; abundance: -; CDR3nt: TGTGCCAGCAGCTTAGGGACTAGCGGGCTTGCCTACGAGCAGTACTTC; CDR3aa: CASSLGTSGLAYEQYF
j_gene: TRBJ2-7; d_gene: -; v_gene: TRBV27; abundance: -; CDR3nt: TGTGCCAGCAGTTTAAAGGAGGGACCCTACGAGCAGTACTTC; CDR3aa: CASSLKEGPYEQYF
j_gene: TRBJ2-3; d_gene: TRBD2; v_gene: TRBV7-2; abundance: -; CDR3nt: TGTGCCAGCAGCCCCTATAGGAGCGGGGTGGCAGATACGCAGTATTTT; CDR3aa: CASSPYRSGVADTQYF
j_gene: TRBJ2-1; d_gene: -; v_gene: TRBV9; abundance: -; CDR3nt: TGTGCCAGCGGTTTGGGGGGATTGGGCAATGAGCAGTTCTTC; CDR3aa: CASGLGGLGNEQFF
j_gene: TRBJ2-5; d_gene: TRBD2; v_gene: TRBV6-5; abundance: -; CDR3nt: TGTGCCAGCAGTCGCACCCGGGGGGGCAGGGAGACCCAGTACTTC; CDR3aa: CASSRTRGGRETQYF
j_gene: TRBJ2-4; d_gene: -; v_gene: TRBV19; abundance: once; CDR3nt: TGTGCCAGTAGTCAGGGAACCAAAAACATTCAGTACTTC; CDR3aa: CASSQGTKNIQYF
j_gene: TRBJ2-3; d_gene: TRBD2; v_gene: TRBV4-1; abundance: -; CDR3nt: TGCGCCAGCAGCCAACAACTAGCGGGGGGGCCGGGAGATACGCAGTATTTT; CDR3aa: CASSQQLAGGPGDTQYF
j_gene: TRBJ2-1; d_gene: TRBD2; v_gene: TRBV6-5; abundance: -; CDR3nt: TGTGCCAGCAGCTATGGGACTAGCGGCTACAATGAGCAGTTCTTC; CDR3aa: CASSYGTSGYNEQFF
j_gene: TRBJ2-7; d_gene: -; v_gene: TRBV7-9; abundance: -; CDR3nt: TGTGCCAGCAGCCCAACAGGTAACTACGAGCAGTACTTC; CDR3aa: CASSPTGNYEQYF
j_gene: TRBJ2-7; d_gene: -; v_gene: TRBV30; abundance: -; CDR3nt: TGTGCCTGGAAAGGCACGACTACCTACGAGCAGTACTTC; CDR3aa: CAWKGTTTYEQYF
j_gene: TRBJ2-7; d_gene: -; v_gene: TRBV4-1; abundance: -; CDR3nt: TGCGCCAGCAGCCTCGGAGGGTGGGGAAGGAACGAGCAGTACTTC; CDR3aa: CASSLGGWGRNEQYF
j_gene: TRBJ1-2; d_gene: TRBD1; v_gene: TRBV5-1; abundance: few; CDR3nt: TGCGCCAGCAGCTTAACCGGACAGGGGGCAAGTGGCTACACCTTC; CDR3aa: CASSLTGQGASGYTF
j_gene: TRBJ2-5; d_gene: TRBD1; v_gene: TRBV5-1; abundance: -; CDR3nt: TGCGCCAGCAGTCCTACAGGGGGCCAAGAGACCCAGTACTTC; CDR3aa: CASSPTGGQETQYF
j_gene: TRBJ2-2; d_gene: TRBD2; v_gene: TRBV30; abundance: -; CDR3nt: TGTGCCATAGCTAGCGGGGGGAACACCGGGGAGCTGTTTTTT; CDR3aa: CAIASGGNTGELFF
j_gene: TRBJ1-6; d_gene: -; v_gene: TRBV21-1; abundance: -; CDR3nt: TGTGCCATCAGCCCGACAGGGACAAATTCACCCCTCCACTTT; CDR3aa: CAISPTGTNSPLHF
j_gene: TRBJ1-5; d_gene: TRBD1; v_gene: TRBV10-3; abundance: -; CDR3nt: TGTGCCATCTCCGACAGGGACAATCAGCCCCAGCATTTT; CDR3aa: CAISDRDNQPQHF
j_gene: TRBJ2-2; d_gene: TRBD1; v_gene: TRBV19; abundance: few; CDR3nt: TGTGCCAGTAGTATAGGGGGACAGGGATTGTTCACCGGGGAGCTGTTTTTT; CDR3aa: CASSIGGQGLFTGELFF
j_gene: TRBJ2-2; d_gene: TRBD1; v_gene: TRBV2; abundance: -; CDR3nt: TGTGCCAGCAGTGGCAGGACAGGGCTCGCCGGGGAGCTGTTTTTT; CDR3aa: CASSGRTGLAGELFF
j_gene: TRBJ2-7; d_gene: -; v_gene: TRBV14; abundance: -; CDR3nt: TGTGCCAGCAGCTCCACAGGAACGAAGCAGTACTTC; CDR3aa: CASSSTGTKQYF
j_gene: TRBJ1-2; d_gene: -; v_gene: TRBV19; abundance: once; CDR3nt: TGTGCCAGTAGTATAGATCTGGCAGGGAGCTACACCTTC; CDR3aa: CASSIDLAGSYTF
j_gene: TRBJ1-2; d_gene: -; v_gene: TRBV19; abundance: -; CDR3nt: TGTGCCAGTAGGACAGGTTTAGGAGGCTACACCTTC; CDR3aa: CASRTGLGGYTF
j_gene: TRBJ2-3; d_gene: -; v_gene: TRBV29-1; abundance: few; CDR3nt: TGCAGCGTTGGGGGCACAGGCACACCAGATACGCAGTATTTT; CDR3aa: CSVGGTGTPDTQYF
j_gene: TRBJ2-7; d_gene: TRBD2; v_gene: TRBV29-1; abundance: few; CDR3nt: TGCAGCGTTGCCTCTCTCGGACTAGTCCCCTACGAGCAGTACTTC; CDR3aa: CSVASLGLVPYEQYF
j_gene: TRBJ1-5; d_gene: TRBD1; v_gene: TRBV6-5; abundance: -; CDR3nt: TGTGCCAGCAGTTTTCAACAGGGGGCGCGGGGTCAGCCCCAGCATTTT; CDR3aa: CASSFQQGARGQPQHF
j_gene: TRBJ2-5; d_gene: TRBD1; v_gene: TRBV7-3; abundance: -; CDR3nt: TGTGCCAGCAGCCCGGGACAGGGGGCGTGGGAGACCCAGTACTTC; CDR3aa: CASSPGQGAWETQYF
j_gene: TRBJ2-1; d_gene: TRBD1; v_gene: TRBV29-1; abundance: -; CDR3nt: TGCAGCGTGGAACGCAGGGGGCGGTGGGAGTTATTAGGCTCCTACAATGAGCAGTTCTTC; CDR3aa: CSVERRGRWELLGSYNEQFF
j_gene: TRBJ2-2; d_gene: TRBD2; v_gene: TRBV29-1; abundance: -; CDR3nt: TGCAGCGTTGTGTCCCGGGGGGGGACCGGGGAGCTGTTTTTT; CDR3aa: CSVVSRGGTGELFF
j_gene: TRBJ1-6; d_gene: -; v_gene: TRBV27; abundance: -; CDR3nt: TGTGCCAGCAGTTTAGGAGGGGGGGTCAATTCACCCCTCCACTTT; CDR3aa: CASSLGGGVNSPLHF
j_gene: TRBJ1-2; d_gene: -; v_gene: TRBV10-2; abundance: once; CDR3nt: TGCGCCAGCAGGGGGGCTGGGGATAACTATGGCTACACCTTC; CDR3aa: CASRGAGDNYGYTF
j_gene: TRBJ2-7; d_gene: TRBD1; v_gene: TRBV12-5; abundance: -; CDR3nt: TGTGCTAGTGGTCCGGGACAGGGGTCCTACGAGCAGTACTTC; CDR3aa: CASGPGQGSYEQYF
j_gene: TRBJ1-1; d_gene: -; v_gene: TRBV5-1; abundance: -; CDR3nt: TGCGCCAGCAGCTTTACAGGGCCCTATGAAGCTTTCTTT; CDR3aa: CASSFTGPYEAFF
j_gene: TRBJ2-2; d_gene: -; v_gene: TRBV28; abundance: -; CDR3nt: TGTGCCAGCAGTCCCGCGGCGGTGAACACCGGGGAGCTGTTTTTT; CDR3aa: CASSPAAVNTGELFF
j_gene: TRBJ1-6; d_gene: -; v_gene: TRBV5-1; abundance: -; CDR3nt: TGCGCCAGCAGACCGGGGGGGTCCGGGTCACCCCTCCACTTT; CDR3aa: CASRPGGSGSPLHF
j_gene: TRBJ2-7; d_gene: -; v_gene: TRBV28; abundance: -; CDR3nt: TGTGCCAGCAGATCAACGATAGGAGGGGTGTTAAGTTACGAGCAGTACTTC; CDR3aa: CASRSTIGGVLSYEQYF
j_gene: TRBJ2-7; d_gene: TRBD2; v_gene: TRBV5-4; abundance: -; CDR3nt: TGTGCCAGCGGCTCGACTAGCGTGTCTCCCTACGAGCAGTACTTC; CDR3aa: CASGSTSVSPYEQYF
j_gene: TRBJ2-3; d_gene: TRBD1; v_gene: TRBV4-3; abundance: -; CDR3nt: TGCGCCAGCAGCTATCGGGACAGGGACACAGATACGCAGTATTTT; CDR3aa: CASSYRDRDTDTQYF
j_gene: TRBJ1-2; d_gene: -; v_gene: TRBV28; abundance: -; CDR3nt: TGTGCCAGCAGTGGGGGGGGGTATGGCTACACCTTC; CDR3aa: CASSGGGYGYTF
j_gene: TRBJ2-7; d_gene: TRBD2; v_gene: TRBV7-6; abundance: few; CDR3nt: TGTGCCAGCAGCTTTGGCGGGGGGTCGTACGAGCAGTACTTC; CDR3aa: CASSFGGGSYEQYF
j_gene: TRBJ2-7; d_gene: -; v_gene: TRBV5-1; abundance: -; CDR3nt: TGCGCCAGCAGCTTTTCCGGCTCCTACGAGCAGTACTTC; CDR3aa: CASSFSGSYEQYF
j_gene: TRBJ2-4; d_gene: -; v_gene: TRBV28; abundance: -; CDR3nt: TGTGCCTCGACCCCCCACTACAGGGAGAACATTCAGTACTTC; CDR3aa: CASTPHYRENIQYF
j_gene: TRBJ1-1; d_gene: -; v_gene: TRBV5-1; abundance: -; CDR3nt: TGCGCCAGCAGCTTGGAGTGGGGAGCCACTGAAGCTTTCTTT; CDR3aa: CASSLEWGATEAFF
j_gene: TRBJ2-2; d_gene: TRBD2; v_gene: TRBV28; abundance: -; CDR3nt: TGTGCCAGCACCCGGTTCGGGGGGACCGGGGAGCTGTTTTTT; CDR3aa: CASTRFGGTGELFF